This record concerns one TCR beta chain sequence. Its antigen is currently unknown. The data are from a study of beta chain features in type 1 diabetes. Every participating donor gave one draw, a heparinised blood sample averaging around 120 mL. By way of CD45RO/CCR7/CD25/CD127/CD95/CD27, the CD4+ regulatory, stem cell-like memory, central memory and naive cells were sorted. Germline assignment: CDR1 SNHLY and CDR2 FYNNEI. Trimming shortened V by 3 bases and J by 13 bases, and 10 bases separated the two germline ends. The CDR3 length is 11 residues. Overall study findings and caveats: Patients with type 1 diabetes showed fewer VDJ junction insertions and more deletions. The naive, central memory and Treg TCRB repertoires of patients appeared to be more similar to one another than those of healthy donors.

TCRB transcripts that were expressed got sequenced, as all of the isolated RNA had been reverse transcribed. Repertoires were generated with immunoSEQ multiplex PCR, while TCRdb's copy carries only in-frame clones and drops some. The sample has more than 150,000 clones, about 13% seen once. The TCR sequence derives from a woman under 30 in good health. This sequence joins TRBV2 and TRBJ2-1; TRBD1 might be the D (6 bases). The sample was central memory CD4+ T cells from blood. CDR3 nucleotide sequence: TGTGCCAGCAGTGAGGGGACAATCCAGTTCTTC. Translated: CASSEGTIQFF.